This entry is about one T cell receptor (beta chain). What it recognizes is unknown. Noted time point: newly diagnosed GD, antithyroid drugs for less than 3 months. PBMC RNA served as the TCR library source. These data come from a study of regulatory T cells in long-lasting Graves disease. Findings and limits, study-wide: The persistent group shared about 2,700 public clonotypes, more than the roughly 970 shared by new patients.

This CDR3 is 17 amino acids long. Trimming took off 0 bases at V and 2 bases at J, with 16 bases between the two ends. Germline values: CDR1 LGHDT, CDR2 YNNKEL (reference sequence). CDR3-region Arm-PCR and iRepertoire HTBI primers produced the TCR beta libraries. TCRdb itself ran the multiplex PCR reads through MiXCR, one entry per CDR3 protein. The table records approximately 540,000 distinct CDR3 sequences, around 13% of them present only once. This sample also appeared in a second study, on T cells in Graves' hyperthyroidism and ophthalmopathy.

The TCR was taken from a woman aged 25 to 45 with Graves disease. Source: peripheral blood mononuclear cells (PBMCs), taken at new diagnosis, from a patient treated with antithyroid drugs. This chain uses TRBV3-1 with TRBJ1-1; D not certain. Here the CDR3 reads CASSQDLGHLVNTEAFF. The CDR3 DNA reads as TGTGCCAGCAGCCAAGATCTAGGTCATTTAGTAAACACTGAAGCTTTCTTT.